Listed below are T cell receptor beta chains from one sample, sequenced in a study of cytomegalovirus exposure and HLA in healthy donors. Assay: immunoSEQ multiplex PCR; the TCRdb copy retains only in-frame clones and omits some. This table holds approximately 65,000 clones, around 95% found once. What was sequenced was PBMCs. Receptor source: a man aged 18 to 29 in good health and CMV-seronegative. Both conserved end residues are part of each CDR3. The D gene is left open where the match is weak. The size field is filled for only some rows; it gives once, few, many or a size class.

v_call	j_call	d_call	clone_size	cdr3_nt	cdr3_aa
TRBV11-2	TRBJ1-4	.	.	TGTGCCAGCAGCTTCCGGGACTACGGATCGGTTGCTAATGAAAAACTGTTTTTT	CASSFRDYGSVANEKLFF
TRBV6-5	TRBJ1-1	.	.	TGTGCCAGCAGTTACCGAGCCCGGGGATCGCACACTGAAGCTTTCTTT	CASSYRARGSHTEAFF
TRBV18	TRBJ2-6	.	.	TGTGCCAGCTCACCTAGCGGCTCTGGGGCCAACGTCCTGACTTTC	CASSPSGSGANVLTF
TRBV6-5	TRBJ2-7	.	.	TGTGCCAGCTCCGGGAACGCCTACGAGCAGTACTTC	CASSGNAYEQYF
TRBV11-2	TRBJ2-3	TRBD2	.	TGTGCCAGCAGCTTGGGACTAGCGGTTAGCACAGATACGCAGTATTTT	CASSLGLAVSTDTQYF
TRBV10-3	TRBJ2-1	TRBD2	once	TGTGCCATCAGTTACACTAGCGAATACAATGAGCAGTTCTTC	CAISYTSEYNEQFF
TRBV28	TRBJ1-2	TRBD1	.	TGTGCCAGCAGTCAGATAACAGGGGGCGACTATGGCTACACCTTC	CASSQITGGDYGYTF
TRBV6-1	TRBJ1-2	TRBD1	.	TGTGCCAGCAGTGAAAACGTGGACAGGGCCTATGGCTACACCTTC	CASSENVDRAYGYTF
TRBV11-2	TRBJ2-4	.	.	TGTGCCAGCAGCTTGCGGGGGCTAGCCAAAAACATTCAGTACTTC	CASSLRGLAKNIQYF
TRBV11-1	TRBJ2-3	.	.	TGTGCCACCTCACCCGCCCCCTCTAAATCCACAGATACGCAGTATTTT	CATSPAPSKSTDTQYF
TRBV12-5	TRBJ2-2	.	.	TGTGCTAGTGGTTTGGTAGTTATCCAGGGGAGCACCGGGGAGCTGTTTTTT	CASGLVVIQGSTGELFF
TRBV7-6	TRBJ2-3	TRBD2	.	TGTGCCAGCAGCATAGCGGGAGTGGCAGATACGCAGTATTTT	CASSIAGVADTQYF
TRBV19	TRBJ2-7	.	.	TGTGCCAGTAGACCCCCCGGGACACCCGAGAGAACCGCCTACGAGCAGTACTTC	CASRPPGTPERTAYEQYF
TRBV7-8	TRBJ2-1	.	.	TGTGCCAGCAGCTTAGTGCCAGGGCCCAATGAGCAGTTCTTC	CASSLVPGPNEQFF
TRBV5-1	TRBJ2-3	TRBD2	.	TGCGCCAGCAGCTCGGATATAGCGGGCATCACAGATACGCAGTATTTT	CASSSDIAGITDTQYF
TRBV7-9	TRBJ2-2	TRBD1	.	TGTGCCAGCAGTCACTGGGACAGGGATGACGGGGAGCTGTTTTTT	CASSHWDRDDGELFF
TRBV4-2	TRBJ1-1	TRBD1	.	TGTGCCAGCAGCCAAGAATGGGTAAACAGGGGGGGGAGCACTGAAGCTTTCTTT	CASSQEWVNRGGSTEAFF
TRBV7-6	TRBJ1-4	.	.	TGTGCCAGCAGCCCAGGTGCCCTTAATGAAAAACTGTTTTTT	CASSPGALNEKLFF
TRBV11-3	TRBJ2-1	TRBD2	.	TGTGCCAGCAGCTTGACTAGCGGGATGGGGATAGGTGAGCAGTTCTTC	CASSLTSGMGIGEQFF
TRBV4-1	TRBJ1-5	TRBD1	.	TGCGCCAGCAGCCTCCTCCCCCCGGGACAGGGCAATCAGCCCCAGCATTTT	CASSLLPPGQGNQPQHF
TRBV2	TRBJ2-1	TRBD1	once	TGTGCCAGCAGACCCGGGACAGGGAATGAGCAGTTCTTC	CASRPGTGNEQFF
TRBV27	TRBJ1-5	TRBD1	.	TGTGCCAGCAGTCTGACAGGGGCCAATCAGCCCCAGCATTTT	CASSLTGANQPQHF
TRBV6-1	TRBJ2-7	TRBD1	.	TGTGCCAGCGAACGGGACAGAGACTACGAGCAGTACTTC	CASERDRDYEQYF
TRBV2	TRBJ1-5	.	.	TGTGCCAGCAGTGAAGCGGGGGCCTTTAGCAATCAGCCCCAGCATTTT	CASSEAGAFSNQPQHF
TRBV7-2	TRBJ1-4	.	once	TGTGCCAGCAGCGGGGGTCCGGGACAAGTTAATGAAAAACTGTTTTTT	CASSGGPGQVNEKLFF
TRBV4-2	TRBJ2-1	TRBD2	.	TGTGCCAGCAGCCAAGGCGAAGCGGGAGGGCCCTACAATGAGCAGTTCTTC	CASSQGEAGGPYNEQFF
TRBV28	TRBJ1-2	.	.	TGTGCCAGCAGTTCGGGGGCGGGAGACTATGGCTACACCTTC	CASSSGAGDYGYTF
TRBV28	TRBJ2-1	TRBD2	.	TGTGCCAGCAGTTCCTGGACTAGCGGTTATGGGGGCACGGATGAGCAGTTCTTC	CASSSWTSGYGGTDEQFF
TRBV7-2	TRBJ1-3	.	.	TGTGCCAGCAGCACCCCCCGGGGGGGACACCGCTCTGGAAACACCATATATTTT	CASSTPRGGHRSGNTIYF
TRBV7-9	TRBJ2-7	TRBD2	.	TGTGCCAGCAGCTTAGATCGGGGGGGACGTCCCGGGGAGCAGTACTTC	CASSLDRGGRPGEQYF
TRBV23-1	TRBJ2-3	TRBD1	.	TGCGCCAGCAGTCCTGTGACAGGGGAGTGGGATACGCAGTATTTT	CASSPVTGEWDTQYF
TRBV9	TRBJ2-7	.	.	TGTGCCAGCAGCGTAGGGTCTTTATCGGGTTACTACGAGCAGTACTTC	CASSVGSLSGYYEQYF
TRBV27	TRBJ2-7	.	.	TGTGCCAGCAGTTTACGGGCAGGGGTCGGCTACGAGCAGTACTTC	CASSLRAGVGYEQYF
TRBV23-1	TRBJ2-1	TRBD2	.	TGCGCCAGCAGTCCGACGAAGGGGACTAGCGGGAGTATGTACAATGAGCAGTTCTTC	CASSPTKGTSGSMYNEQFF
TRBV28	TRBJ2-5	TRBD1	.	TGTGCCAGCAGTTCTACAGGGGGCCCAGAGACCCAGTACTTC	CASSSTGGPETQYF
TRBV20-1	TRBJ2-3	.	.	TGCAGTGCTCCCATCACAGATACGCAGTATTTT	CSAPITDTQYF
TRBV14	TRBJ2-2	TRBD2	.	TGTGCCAGCAGCCAAGAGGGACTAGCCGGGGAGCTGTTTTTT	CASSQEGLAGELFF
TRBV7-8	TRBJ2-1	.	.	TGTGCCAGCAGCTTAGCGTCTCAGGGTATTAGTGAGCAGTTCTTC	CASSLASQGISEQFF
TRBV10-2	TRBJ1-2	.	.	TGCGCCAGCAGTGATTCGGGGGGGGATGGCTACACCTTC	CASSDSGGDGYTF
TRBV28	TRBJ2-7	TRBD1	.	TGTGCCAGCACCCCGGGACAGGCTTACGAGCAGTACTTC	CASTPGQAYEQYF
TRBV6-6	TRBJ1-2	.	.	TGTGCCAGCAGTTCCGAGGATATTTTAGCCTATGGCTACACCTTC	CASSSEDILAYGYTF